This TCR beta chain was observed in a study of blood T cell repertoires in COVID-19. Looking at the study overall: Acute-phase and convalescent COVID-19 samples originated in the United States, Italy and Spain. The analysed material was cDNA or gDNA that came from T cells, B-cell-depleted T cells, or PBMCs.

Original processing methods: Using reference gene primer amplification, nucleated cell counts were estimated. TCRdb keeps only in-frame clones here, not all; method: immunoSEQ multiplex PCR. V and J calls and clone size follow that table, whereas D and trimming were derived from the DNA. The profile shows about 160,000 clones, roughly four fifths of them singletons. The germline V gene has CDR1 KGHDR and CDR2 SFDVKD. CDR3 length equals 18 residues. Between the trimmed V and J ends, which lost 5 bases and 0 bases, there was a span of 19 bases. The receptor was isolated from a man between 35 and 55 years old who had recovered from COVID-19. This rearrangement joins TRBV24-1 to TRBJ2-4; TRBD1 might be the D (7 bases). Material for sequencing was peripheral blood. The CDR3 loop reads CATSGPSRGDLAKNIQYF. The CDR3 DNA reads as TGTGCCACCAGTGGGCCCTCCAGGGGGGACTTAGCCAAAAACATTCAGTACTTC.